This T cell receptor beta chain was retrieved from a study of blood T cell repertoires in COVID-19. As for the study in general: Acute and convalescent COVID-19 specimens originated in the United States, Italy and Spain.

Authors' processing steps: Reference gene primer amplification yielded estimated nucleated cell counts. The table came from immunoSEQ multiplex PCR; TCRdb's copy has only in-frame clones and leaves some out. For V, J and clone size, that table is used; D and trimming come from the DNA. Among about 63,000 clones listed, around 84% were seen once. This clone was recorded once. The CDR3 runs to 15 residues. J was trimmed by 9 bases and V by 4 bases; bases with no gene match: 13. Germline V lookup: CDR1 SGDLS, CDR2 YYNGEE. Specimen: peripheral blood. The chain links TRBV9 to TRBJ2-1, with 7 bases identical to TRBD2. This clonotype originated in a human donor in a cohort sampled during active COVID-19. This CDR3 reads CASSSRLASRGEQFF. The CDR3 DNA is TGTGCCAGCAGCTCCCGACTAGCCTCAAGGGGTGAGCAGTTCTTC. Drawing the rest from reference TRBV9 and TRBJ2-1, the complete variable domain is DSGVTQTPKHLITATGQRVTLRCSPRSGDLSVYWYQQSLDQGLQFLIQYYNGEERAKGNILERFSAQQFPDLHSELNLSSLELGDSALYFCASSSRLASRGEQFFGPGTRLTVL.